The next 18 T cell receptor beta chains were all read from a single sample in a study of blood T cell repertoires in COVID-19. Profiled with immunoSEQ multiplex PCR; TCRdb holds only in-frame clones, not every one. The top ten clones hold around 4.5% of a sample with around 280,000 clones, around four fifths of them seen once. The sample taken for sequencing was peripheral blood. The source of these receptors is a woman in her fifties or sixties with active or convalescent COVID-19.

The chain employs TRBV4-1 and TRBJ2-7; TRBD1 agrees at 8 bases. This CDR3 is 17 amino acids long. Per the germline V gene, CDR1 is MGHRA and CDR2 is YSYEKL. Trimming cost V 1 base and J 0 bases; bases outside gene matches: 8. The CDR3: CASSQAGGTGISYEQYF. In DNA form, the CDR3 reads TGCGCCAGCAGCCAAGCGGGCGGGACAGGCATCTCCTACGAGCAGTACTTC.

The chain couples TRBV5-4 to TRBJ2-3; 13 bases align to TRBD2. CDR1 SGHNT and CDR2 YYREEE come from the germline V gene (reference sequence). The CDR3 loop spans 17 amino acids. V was pared by 3 bases and J by 2 bases, with 6 bases of the junction left unmatched. CDR3 region: CASSSMTSGGTTDTQYF. CDR3 DNA: TGTGCCAGCAGCTCGATGACTAGCGGGGGGACCACAGATACGCAGTATTTT.

This chain links TRBV29-1 with TRBJ2-7; 13 bases are a match to TRBD2. CDR3 length equals 15 residues. The V gene end was trimmed by 0 bases and the J gene end by 4 bases; junction bases not matched to a gene: 3. Per germline, CDR1 SQVTM and CDR2 ANQGSEA. The CDR3 bases are TGCAGCGTTGAAGAGGGACTAGCGGGAAGGTACGAGCAGTACTTC. Its protein product is CSVEEGLAGRYEQYF.

The V and J genes are TRBV10-3 and TRBJ2-2; 7 bases map to TRBD1. V was clipped by 5 bases and J by 3 bases; unmatched bases: 3. CDR3 length equals 14 residues. Germline V lookup: CDR1 ENHRY, CDR2 SYGVKD. The CDR3 DNA sequence: TGTGCCATCAGTAGAGGGGGCGACACCGGGGAGCTGTTTTTT. This translates into CAISRGGDTGELFF.

This clone came up a few times. V gene TRBV14 combines with J gene TRBJ1-2, with D possibly being TRBD1 (5 bases). Trimming stripped 1 base from V and 6 bases from J, with 12 bases between. Germline CDR1 reads SGHDN; CDR2 reads FVKESK. The CDR3 contains 14 residues. CDR3 sequence reads: CASSQGQGRDGYTF. The CDR3, as DNA: TGTGCCAGCAGCCAAGGGCAGGGAAGGGATGGCTACACCTTC.

The chain couples TRBV6-5 to TRBJ1-2, with a weak D call TRBD1 (6 bases). CDR1 is MNHEY and CDR2 is SVGAGI in the germline V gene. The CDR3 contains 16 residues. V was clipped by 0 bases and J by 13 bases, with 24 bases between them. The CDR3 DNA follows: TGTGCCAGCAGTTACTCTTCCCGAGGGATCTTAAAAGGGGGCACCTTC. It encodes CASSYSSRGILKGGTF.

CDR3 DNA sequence: TGTGCCAGCACGGATAGCGGGAGGGGGGGGACCCAGTACTTC. Encoded protein: CASTDSGRGGTQYF. The chain recombines TRBV6-6 with TRBJ2-5; 11 bases are a match to TRBD2. Germline V lookup: CDR1 MNHNY, CDR2 SVGAGI (reference sequence). The V and J ends lost 7 bases and 7 bases, in that order; junction bases with no gene match: 8. The CDR3 runs to 14 residues.

The chain uses TRBV6-1 and TRBJ1-6; TRBD1 matches 9 bases. The CDR3 consists of 17 residues. The V gene end was trimmed by 4 bases and the J gene end by 9 bases; junction bases not matched to a gene: 13. The germline CDR1 and CDR2 sequences are MNHNS and SASEGT. CDR3 amino acids: CASSAMPGQGLSSPLHF. The CDR3, as DNA: TGTGCCAGCAGTGCCATGCCGGGACAGGGATTGAGTTCACCCCTCCACTTT.

This clone has a single count. The chain combines TRBV7-9 with TRBJ1-1, with D tentatively TRBD1 (6 bases). The CDR3 has 14 amino acids. Between the trimmed V and J ends, which lost 7 bases and 5 bases, there was a span of 17 bases. Germline CDR1 is SEHNR and CDR2 is FQNEAQ (reference sequence). The CDR3 reads CASTFPRGYTEAFF. The CDR3 DNA sequence: TGTGCCAGCACCTTTCCCAGGGGTTATACTGAAGCTTTCTTT.

The chain uses TRBV27 and TRBJ2-1, with D tentatively TRBD1 (5 bases). The CDR3 has 16 amino acids. Germline CDR1 is MNHEY and CDR2 is SMNVEV (reference sequence). Trimming stripped 2 bases from V and 0 bases from J, with 11 bases between. CDR3 sequence reads: CASSLRAGISYNEQFF. For the CDR3, the DNA is TGTGCCAGCAGTTTAAGAGCAGGGATCTCCTACAATGAGCAGTTCTTC.

This chain connects TRBV18 to TRBJ1-4; 8 positions match TRBD1. The CDR3 is made up of 15 amino acids. Germline-derived CDR1 and CDR2 are KGHSH and LQKENI. J lost 2 bases, V lost 1 base, and 0 bases had no gene match. CDR3 in DNA: TGTGCCAGCTCACCACGGACAGGGACTAATGAAAAACTGTTTTTT. Its translation: CASSPRTGTNEKLFF.

This chain uses TRBV4-1 with TRBJ2-1, with D perhaps matching TRBD2 (6 bases). V lost 3 bases and J 1 base, leaving 16 bases between the germline ends. CDR3 length: 17 amino acids. CDR1 MGHRA and CDR2 YSYEKL come from the germline V gene. In DNA, the CDR3 is TGCGCCAGCAGCCAGCCCGGCCGGGGGAGATCCTACAATGAGCAGTTCTTC. Translated, it gives CASSQPGRGRSYNEQFF.

The chain has TRBV27 and TRBJ2-7, with 7 bases aligning to TRBD1. The J segment lost 7 bases and the V segment lost 8 bases, leaving 14 bases of the junction unmatched. From germline, CDR1 is MNHEY and CDR2 SMNVEV (reference sequence). The CDR3 totals 14 residues. For the CDR3, the DNA is TGTGCCAGCGCCCAGGGCAGGGGGATCGGTGAGCAGTACTTC. It encodes CASAQGRGIGEQYF.

The J gene is TRBJ2-1, the V gene TRBV13, with D perhaps TRBD2 (5 bases). The germline CDR1 and CDR2 sequences are PRHDT and FYEKMQ (reference sequence). CDR3 length equals 16 residues. V was trimmed by 4 bases and J by 8 bases, leaving 21 bases between them. The CDR3 nucleotides read TGTGCCAGCAGCTCCCGGTCTAGCTTAATCCGCGATGAGCAGTTCTTC. Translation gives CASSSRSSLIRDEQFF.

The chain couples TRBV7-2 to TRBJ2-3; TRBD2 matches at 8 bases. The CDR3 is 16 amino acids. Germline assignment: CDR1 SGHTA and CDR2 FQGNSA. With V trimmed by 3 bases and J by 4 bases, 9 bases remained unmatched. The CDR3 DNA reads TGTGCCAGCAGCTTGAGAACCGGGACTAGAGCAGATACGCAGTATTTT. It codes for CASSLRTGTRADTQYF. Based on the CDR3 plus reference TRBV7-2 and TRBJ2-3, the full variable domain is GAGVSQSPSNKVTEKGKDVELRCDPISGHTALYWYRQSLGQGLEFLIYFQGNSAPDKSGLPSDRFSAERTGGSVSTLTIQRTQQEDSAVYLCASSLRTGTRADTQYFGPGTRLTVL.

This chain joins TRBV30 and TRBJ1-3; D might be TRBD1 (6 bases). The V end was cut by 0 bases, the J end by 0 bases, with 9 bases between. The CDR3 has 15 residues. Germline V CDR1 and CDR2: GTSNPN, SVGIG (reference sequence). The CDR3 bases are TGTGCCTGGAGTGTACAGGGAAACTCTGGAAACACCATATATTTT. This codes for CAWSVQGNSGNTIYF.

The V and J genes are TRBV12-3 or TRBV12-4 and TRBJ2-2, with unresolved D. Deletions cut 3 bases from V and 7 bases from J, with 9 bases between. The CDR3 spans 13 residues. The CDR3 loop is CASSLTLGGELFF. CDR3 in DNA: TGTGCCAGCAGTTTGACTTTAGGCGGGGAGCTGTTTTTT.

This clone was seen more than once but under ten times. The rearrangement links TRBV6-4 to TRBJ2-3, with D hard to call. The CDR3 is 13 amino acids. The V and J ends lost 2 bases and 3 bases respectively, with 6 bases between them. Germline V lookup: CDR1 MRHNA, CDR2 SNTAGT. In nucleotides, the CDR3 is TGTGCCAGCAGTGACACGAGGACAGATACGCAGTATTTT. It translates to CASSDTRTDTQYF.